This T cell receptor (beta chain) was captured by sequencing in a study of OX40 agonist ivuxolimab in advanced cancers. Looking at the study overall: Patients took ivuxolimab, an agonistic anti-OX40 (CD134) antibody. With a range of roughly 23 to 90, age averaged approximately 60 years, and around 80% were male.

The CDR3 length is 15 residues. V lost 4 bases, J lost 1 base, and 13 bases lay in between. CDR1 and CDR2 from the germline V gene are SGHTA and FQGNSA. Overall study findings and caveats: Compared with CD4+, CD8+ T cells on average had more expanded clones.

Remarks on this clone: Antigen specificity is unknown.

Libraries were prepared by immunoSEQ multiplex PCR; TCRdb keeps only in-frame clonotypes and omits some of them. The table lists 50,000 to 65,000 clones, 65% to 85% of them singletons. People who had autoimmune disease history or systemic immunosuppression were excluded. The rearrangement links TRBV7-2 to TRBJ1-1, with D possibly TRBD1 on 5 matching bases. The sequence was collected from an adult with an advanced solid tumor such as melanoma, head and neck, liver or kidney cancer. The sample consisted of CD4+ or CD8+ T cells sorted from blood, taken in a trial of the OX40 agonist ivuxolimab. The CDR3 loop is CASSSPGRRNTEAFF. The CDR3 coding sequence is TGTGCCAGCAGCTCGCCGGGACGAAGGAACACTGAAGCTTTCTTT. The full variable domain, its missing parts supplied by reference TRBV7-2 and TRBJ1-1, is GAGVSQSPSNKVTEKGKDVELRCDPISGHTALYWYRQSLGQGLEFLIYFQGNSAPDKSGLPSDRFSAERTGGSVSTLTIQRTQQEDSAVYLCASSSPGRRNTEAFFGQGTRLTVV.